Ten or more counts support the clone carrying this T cell receptor (beta chain). What it binds is not known. The library tagged each cDNA molecule with unique molecular identifiers. In the authors' methods: Some 100,000 TCRs per sample was the median, with a range of about 20,000 to 700,000. From the reads, TCRdb called clonotypes with MiXCR, one entry per CDR3 protein. These V and J calls originate from TCRdb's pipeline instead of the authors' own analysis. There are 95,000 to 150,000 distinct CDR3 sequences in the sample; around 9% occur only once, and 1.1% to 1.5% lies in the top ten. The entry originates in a study of human T cells and chemical hapten exposure. Whole-study findings and limits: Those TCRs sitting above 1 in 1000 frequency stayed the same with DPC sensitization.

V was pared by 5 bases and J by 2 bases, with 8 bases between. The germline gives CDR1 SGHAT, CDR2 FQNNGV. The CDR3 loop spans 13 amino acids. Before extraction, the whole blood was not fractionated, and total RNA was taken from it. This rearrangement joins TRBV11-2 to TRBJ2-3, with D hard to call. The receptor was isolated from a human donor in good health. Some clones in this sample may be carry-over from other donors' samples. The sequencing input was whole blood. CDR3 sequence: CASSRTPTDTQYF. DNA of the CDR3: TGTGCCAGCAGCCGTACCCCCACAGATACGCAGTATTTT.